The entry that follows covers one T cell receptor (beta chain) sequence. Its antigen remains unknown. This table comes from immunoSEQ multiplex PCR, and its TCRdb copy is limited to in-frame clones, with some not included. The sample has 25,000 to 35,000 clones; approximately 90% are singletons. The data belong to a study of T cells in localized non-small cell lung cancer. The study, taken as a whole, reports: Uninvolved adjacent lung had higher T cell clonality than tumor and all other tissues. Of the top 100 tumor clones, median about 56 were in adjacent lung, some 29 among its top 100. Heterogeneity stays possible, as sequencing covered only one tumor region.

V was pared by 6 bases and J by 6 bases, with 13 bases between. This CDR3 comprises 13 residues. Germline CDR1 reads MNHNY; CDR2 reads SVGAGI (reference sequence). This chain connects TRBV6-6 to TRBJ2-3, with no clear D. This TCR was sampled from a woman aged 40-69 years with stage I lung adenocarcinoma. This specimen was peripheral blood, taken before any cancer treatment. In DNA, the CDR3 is TGTGCCAGCAGCTCCCCAGCACGTGATACGCAGTATTTT. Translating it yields CASSSPARDTQYF.